This is a list of T cell receptor beta chains from one sample in a study of tumour-infiltrating T cells in Burkitt lymphoma. Sequencing was performed with immunoSEQ multiplex PCR; in TCRdb, only in-frame clones are kept and a portion is missing. The table has about 5,400 clones, more than 8% seen once; the top ten hold 2.2%. Sequencing was carried out using tumor tissue. These receptors came from a human donor with diffuse large B-cell lymphoma. CDR3s include the opening cysteine and the closing phenylalanine or tryptophan. Each record gives: V gene, clone size, J gene, D gene, CDR3 DNA, CDR3 protein. A D gene is named only where the DNA matches it firmly. Size values are once, few and many counts, or a class for expanded clones, and some rows have none.

TRBV5-6	few	TRBJ1-6	TRBD1	TGTGCCAGCAGCTTTGGGACAGGGGGCCATTCACCCCTCCACTTT	CASSFGTGGHSPLHF
TRBV28	few	TRBJ1-2	TRBD1	TGTGCCAGCAGTTTAGGGACAGGAGGCTACACCTTC	CASSLGTGGYTF
TRBV6-5	.	TRBJ2-1	.	TGTGCCAGCAGTTACCACCCGGGTGGGGATGAGCAGTTCTTC	CASSYHPGGDEQFF
TRBV7-2	.	TRBJ2-7	.	TGTGCCAGCAGCTTGAGAGGGGGGTTTGCGGGACAAGTATACGAGCAGTACTTC	CASSLRGGFAGQVYEQYF
TRBV5-6	.	TRBJ2-7	.	TGTGCCAGCAGCTTGGCCGGGCAGCCCTACGAGCAGTACTTC	CASSLAGQPYEQYF
TRBV7-9	.	TRBJ2-5	.	TGTGCCAGCAGCCTCTCGCCCCAAGAGACCCAGTACTTC	CASSLSPQETQYF
TRBV30	few	TRBJ2-7	TRBD1	TGTGCCTTCGGACAGGGGGTCTACGAGCAGTACTTC	CAFGQGVYEQYF
TRBV5-6	.	TRBJ2-1	.	TGTGCCAGCAGCTTGGTTGGCAGGCGAGACTACAATGAGCAGTTCTTC	CASSLVGRRDYNEQFF
TRBV6-5	.	TRBJ1-6	TRBD1	TGTGCCAGCAGGTCAGGGGGGCAGAATTCACCCCTCCACTTT	CASRSGGQNSPLHF
TRBV2	few	TRBJ2-6	.	TGTGCCAGCAGTGACTCTACGGCTGGGGCCAACGTCCTGACTTTC	CASSDSTAGANVLTF
TRBV30	.	TRBJ2-3	TRBD1	TGTGCCTGGACCCTGGGGACAGGGGGCACAGATACGCAGTATTTT	CAWTLGTGGTDTQYF
TRBV27	.	TRBJ1-5	.	TGTGCCAGCAGCCCCGTGGGGGCAGGGGATAATCAGCCCCAGCATTTT	CASSPVGAGDNQPQHF
TRBV19	.	TRBJ2-7	TRBD1	TGTGCCAGTTCCGAAACAGGGGGTTACGAGCAGTACTTC	CASSETGGYEQYF
TRBV6-5	few	TRBJ1-2	TRBD1	TGTGCCAGCAGGACAGGGGATTCCTATGGCTACACCTTC	CASRTGDSYGYTF
TRBV6-1	.	TRBJ1-1	.	TGTGCCAGCAGCGCGCCGGACAGAACTGAAGCTTTCTTT	CASSAPDRTEAFF
TRBV29-1	.	TRBJ2-6	.	TGCAGCGTTGAGGGTGGGGGCACCCTCGGGGCCAACGTCCTGACTTTC	CSVEGGGTLGANVLTF
TRBV6-1	few	TRBJ2-1	.	TGTGCCAGCAGTGATGTTAGGGCGGGGGCTGGTGAGCAGTTCTTC	CASSDVRAGAGEQFF
TRBV5-6	.	TRBJ2-7	.	TGTGCCAGCAGCTTTGGTGGGGCCTACGAGCAGTACTTC	CASSFGGAYEQYF
TRBV7-9	few	TRBJ2-2	.	TGTGCCAGCATCACAGAGACGAACACCGGGGAGCTGTTTTTT	CASITETNTGELFF
TRBV5-1	.	TRBJ1-1	.	TGCGCCAGCAGCTTGCCAGGGGAGAACACTGAAGCTTTCTTT	CASSLPGENTEAFF
TRBV7-9	.	TRBJ1-4	.	TGTGCCAGCAGCTTCTACAGACTCGCAACTAATGAAAAACTGTTTTTT	CASSFYRLATNEKLFF
TRBV30	.	TRBJ1-6	.	TGTGCCTGTACAGGGTTTTCCTATAATTCACCCCTCCACTTT	CACTGFSYNSPLHF
TRBV7-9	few	TRBJ1-5	.	TGTGCCAGCAGCTTAGACGGCGGGGGGTTCAGCAATCAGCCCCAGCATTTT	CASSLDGGGFSNQPQHF
TRBV5-1	.	TRBJ2-7	TRBD2	TGCGCCAGCAGCCATGGGACTAGCGGGGGATTCTCCTACGAGCAGTACTTC	CASSHGTSGGFSYEQYF
TRBV10-1	.	TRBJ2-5	TRBD2	TGCGCCAGCAGCCCGGGACTAGCGGGGGTCCAGTACTTC	CASSPGLAGVQYF
TRBV6-5	.	TRBJ2-5	.	TGTGCCAGCAGTCGGGGATTACAAGAGACCCAGTACTTC	CASSRGLQETQYF
TRBV10-3	few	TRBJ1-1	.	TGTGCCAGCAACAGGGTCCCAGACACTGAAGCTTTCTTT	CASNRVPDTEAFF
TRBV10-3	.	TRBJ1-1	TRBD1	TGTGCCATCAGGCTAGGGACAGGGGGCTCTGAAGCTTTCTTT	CAIRLGTGGSEAFF